The T cell receptor (beta chain) described here comes from a study of cytomegalovirus exposure and HLA in healthy donors. Whole-study results and caveats: Indistinguishability led to the exclusion of some V segments, TRBV6-2 and TRBV6-3 included.

To note about this clone: The target antigen is unknown.

Germline CDR1 reads SGHAT; CDR2 reads FQNNGV. This CDR3 has 15 residues. V was clipped by 4 bases and J by 6 bases, with 16 bases between them. Vbeta (60) and Jbeta (13) primers were used in the PCR. The protocol was immunoSEQ multiplex PCR, while the TCRdb copy is restricted to in-frame clones and leaves out a portion. The repertoire includes around 100,000 clones, roughly 80% of them detected once, and over 5% sits in the top ten. V and J are TRBV11-2 and TRBJ1-5; D perhaps matches TRBD1 (5 bases). Source material: PBMCs. The origin of this receptor is a female donor in good health and CMV-seropositive. The chain's CDR3 is CASSSDGQGSQPQHF. The CDR3 nucleotides read TGTGCCAGCAGCTCCGACGGGCAGGGAAGTCAGCCCCAGCATTTT.